The sequence of this TCR beta chain was determined in a study of blood T cell repertoires in COVID-19. CDR1 is SGDLS and CDR2 is YYNGEE in the germline V gene. V lost 3 bases and J lost 1; bases outside the gene matches: 4. The CDR3 is made up of 15 amino acids. Sequencing used immunoSEQ multiplex PCR; TCRdb keeps in-frame clones, though not all of them. The table includes hundreds of thousands of clones, roughly 90% detected once. The receptor was derived from a man aged 55 to 70 who had recovered from COVID-19. What was sequenced was PBMCs or T cells enriched from blood (not recorded which). The chain combines TRBV9 with TRBJ2-3; 8 positions agree with TRBD2. The CDR3 region has the DNA TGTGCCAGCAGCGGACGGGGGGGCGGCACAGATACGCAGTATTTT. As protein: CASSGRGGGTDTQYF.